The present entry profiles one T cell receptor beta chain with its context. The sample originates from a study of T cells of healthy individuals. CDR3 length: 15 residues. Trimming pared 6 bases from V and 3 bases from J, leaving 17 bases between. CDR1 and CDR2 (germline): MNHGY, SAAAGT. TCRdb analysed the 5' RACE reads with MiXCR anew, one entry per CDR3 protein. This table holds 60,000 to 75,000 distinct CDR3 sequences, 15% to 20% found once. The TCR comes from a human donor in good health. The gene calls are TRBV6-8 and TRBJ2-5, with D possibly being TRBD2 (5 bases). DNA of the CDR3: TGTGCCAGCAGACCCCGCCTGAGCGGCGAAGAGACCCAGTACTTC. It specifies CASRPRLSGEETQYF.